A selection of T cell receptor beta chains follows, all from one sample in a study of tumor and adjacent non-tumor tissue in lung cancer. TCRdb independently ran MiXCR on the multiplex PCR reads; one entry per CDR3 protein. This sample carries 85,000 to 100,000 distinct CDR3 sequences, about 67% of them seen once, and the ten largest clones take 15% to 20%. The source material was lung tumor tissue. These receptors all stem from a man aged 60 to 69 with non-small cell lung cancer. The CDR3 runs from the conserved cysteine through the conserved F or W. A D gene is named only where the DNA matches it firmly. Size values are once, few and many counts, or a class for expanded clones, and some rows have none.

clone_size | j_call | v_call | d_call | cdr3_nt | cdr3_aa
- | TRBJ2-1 | TRBV6-2/TRBV6-3 | TRBD2 | TGTGCCGGCAGCACCCTGATAATAGCGGGGGACAGTGAACAGTTCTTC | CAGSTLIIAGDSEQFF
few | TRBJ2-7 | TRBV11-3 | TRBD2 | TGTGCTAGTAGGAGGGCTAGCGGGAGCTCCTATGAGAAGTACTTC | CASRRASGSSYEKYF
- | TRBJ2-3 | TRBV24-1 | - | TGTGCCACCAGTGATGGTAGCACAGATACGCACTATTTT | CATSDGSTDTHYF
- | TRBJ2-3 | TRBV20-1 | TRBD2 | TGCAGTGCCTCCGGGAGTAGCGGGAGAACAGATACGCAGTATTTT | CSASGSSGRTDTQYF
few | TRBJ1-2 | TRBV7-8 | - | TGTGCTAGCAGCTTAGGGGCGGGCTATGGCTACGCCTTC | CASSLGAGYGYAF
many | TRBJ2-4 | TRBV19 | - | TGTGCCAGTAGTATTTCCCTAGCCAAAAACATTCAGTACTTC | CASSISLAKNIQYF
few | TRBJ2-1 | TRBV20-1 | - | TGCAGTGCTACCCTCAGCACTGAGCAGTTCTTC | CSATLSTEQFF
- | TRBJ2-1 | TRBV29-1 | - | TGCGGCGTTGAAGGTGGAGGGGGCCTTTACAATGAGCAGTCCTTC | CGVEGGGGLYNEQSF
once | TRBJ1-5 | TRBV29-1 | - | TGCGGCGTTGAAGCCGGGAGAGGCGTTAATCAGCCCCAGCATTTT | CGVEAGRGVNQPQHF
once | TRBJ2-1 | TRBV11-3 | - | TGTGCCATCAGACGGGCTACTACGTCTACTGAGCAGTTTTTC | CAIRRATTSTEQFF
many | TRBJ1-5 | TRBV28 | - | TGTGCCAGCACCTCCGCGGGGATAGAGGGTCAGCCCCAGCATTTT | CASTSAGIEGQPQHF
few | TRBJ1-1 | TRBV20-1 | - | TGCAGTGCTAGAGTGTCAGACACTGAAGCTTTCTTT | CSARVSDTEAFF
once | TRBJ2-7 | TRBV11-3 | - | TGTGTCAGTAGCCTCCGACAAGGGACCTACGAGCAGTACTTC | CVSSLRQGTYEQYF
few | TRBJ2-1 | TRBV9 | - | TGTGCCAGCAGCGCCTCCGGGGGCAATGAGCAGTTCTTC | CASSASGGNEQFF
- | TRBJ2-5 | TRBV7-8 | TRBD1 | TGTGTCAGCAGCACCAACATCGGGACAGGGGAAGAGACCCAGTACTTC | CVSSTNIGTGEETQYF
many | TRBJ2-1 | TRBV6-5 | - | TGTGCCAGCACTAAGGGACGGAGCTCCTACAATGAGCAGTTCTTC | CASTKGRSSYNEQFF
- | TRBJ1-2 | TRBV29-1 | - | TGCAGCGTTCAAACCCCGACAAGTAACTATGGCTACACCTTC | CSVQTPTSNYGYTF
- | TRBJ2-7 | TRBV5-4 | - | TGTGCGAGCAGCATCGGGACTGGTGCCTACGAGGAGTACTTC | CASSIGTGAYEEYF
once | TRBJ1-5 | TRBV6-2/TRBV6-3 | - | TGTGCCAGCAGACCAATAGGGCATAGCAATCAGCCCCACCATTTT | CASRPIGHSNQPHHF
- | TRBJ2-2 | TRBV12-3/TRBV12-4 | - | TGTGCCAGCAGTTTGCAGGGTGGGACCGGGGAGCTGTTTTTT | CASSLQGGTGELFF
- | TRBJ1-5 | TRBV6-5 | - | TGTGTCAGTAGTGGGGGGTCTGGACAGCCCCAGCATTTT | CVSSGGSGQPQHF
many | TRBJ2-1 | TRBV12-3/TRBV12-4 | - | TGTGCCAGCGTATCCCGGGCCTCTTACAATGAGCAGTTCTTC | CASVSRASYNEQFF
- | TRBJ1-1 | TRBV28 | - | TGTGCCAGCAGTTCCGTGGTTACTGAAGCTTTCTTT | CASSSVVTEAFF
- | TRBJ1-5 | TRBV28 | - | TGTGCCAGCAGTCTACGCTACAGAGCCAATCAGCCCCAGCATTTT | CASSLRYRANQPQHF
many | TRBJ2-3 | TRBV28 | TRBD2 | TGTGCCAGCAGGGATAGCGGGAGAAGCACAGATACGCAGTATTTT | CASRDSGRSTDTQYF
- | TRBJ2-1 | TRBV11-2 | - | TGTGCCAGCAGCTTAGGGACATTAACGGGAGTGTCAAATGAGCAGTTCTTC | CASSLGTLTGVSNEQFF
- | TRBJ1-1 | TRBV5-4 | - | TGTGCCAGCAGCTTGGGGGCGGCCGAAGCTATCTTT | CASSLGAAEAIF
- | TRBJ1-2 | TRBV29-1 | - | TGCGGCACAGACCGGGATGGCTACACCTTC | CGTDRDGYTF
- | TRBJ1-1 | TRBV11-2 | TRBD1 | TGTGCCAGCAGCACCCCGACAGGGGTGAACTCTGAAGCCTTCTTT | CASSTPTGVNSEAFF